The source of this TCR beta chain is a study of cytomegalovirus exposure and HLA in healthy donors. Findings of the study overall: A later analysis by the authors found several of the most significant clusters apparently linked to common viral pathogens. Reported findings show TCR beta sequences accurately forecast HLA-A and HLA-B alleles in most subjects. The likely origin of a cluster of highly shared sequence variants was a sequencing artifact. The study listed approximately 160 cytomegalovirus-associated TCR beta chains.

For this clone: As yet, its antigen is unknown.

PCR primers comprised 60 Vbeta and 13 Jbeta primers. Profiling relied on immunoSEQ multiplex PCR, and the TCRdb table lists in-frame clones only, not all of them. The specimen's table records tens of thousands of clones. Germline values: CDR1 SEHNR, CDR2 FQNEAQ (reference sequence). The CDR3 has 15 residues. Trimming removed 4 bases from V and 5 bases from J, with 17 bases in between. The sequencing input was PBMCs. The chain carries TRBV7-9 and TRBJ1-2, with a tentative D call TRBD1 (6 bases). The receptor was derived from a male donor in good health and CMV-seropositive. The CDR3 DNA reads as TGTGCCAGCAGCTCGAGCGGACGGACAGCGTATGGCTACACCTTC. Protein product: CASSSSGRTAYGYTF.